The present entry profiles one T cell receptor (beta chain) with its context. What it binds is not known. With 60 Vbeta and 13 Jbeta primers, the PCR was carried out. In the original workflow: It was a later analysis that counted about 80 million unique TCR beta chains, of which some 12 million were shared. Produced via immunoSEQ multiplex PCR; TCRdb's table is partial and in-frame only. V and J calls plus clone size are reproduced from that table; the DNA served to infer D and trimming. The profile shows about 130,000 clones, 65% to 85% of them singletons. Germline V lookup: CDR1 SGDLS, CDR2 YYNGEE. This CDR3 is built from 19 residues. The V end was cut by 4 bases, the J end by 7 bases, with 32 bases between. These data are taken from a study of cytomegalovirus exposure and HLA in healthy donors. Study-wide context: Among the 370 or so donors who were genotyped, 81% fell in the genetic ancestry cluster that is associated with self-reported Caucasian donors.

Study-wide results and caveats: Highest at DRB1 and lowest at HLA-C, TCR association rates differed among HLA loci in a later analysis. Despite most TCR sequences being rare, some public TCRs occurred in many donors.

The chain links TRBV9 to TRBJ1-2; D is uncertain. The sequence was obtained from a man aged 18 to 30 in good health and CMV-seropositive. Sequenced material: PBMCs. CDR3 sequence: CASSPRGNSRTILYLGYTF. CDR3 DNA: TGTGCCAGCAGCCCAAGAGGGAATTCGCGGACCATACTGTATCTTGGCTACACCTTC.